This T cell receptor (beta chain) was profiled in a study of CD8+CD57+ T cells in acquired aplastic anemia. At the level of the study: DNA from sorted CD4+ and CD8+ cells averaged 3.2 ug.

Genomic DNA served as template for TCR beta VDJ and CDR3 profiling. TCRdb passed the reads through MiXCR, listing each CDR3 protein once. The sample lists about 180,000 distinct CDR3 sequences; 50% to 65% were seen once. Patients who underwent sequencing had shown CD8+CD57+ cell expansion by flow cytometry. There are many counts of this clonotype. The CDR3 extends over 14 amino acids. V was cut by 5 bases and J by 2 bases, with 12 bases left in between. The clonotype was recovered from a human donor with aplastic anemia. Sequencing input: sorted CD4+, CD8+, or CD8+CD57+ T cells (not recorded which) from PBMCs. V and J are TRBV12-3 or TRBV12-4 and TRBJ1-2, with TRBD1 as a possible D gene (5 bases). The CDR3 region has the DNA TGTGCCAGCAGTGACGCCCCAGGGAACTATGGCTACACCTTC. It encodes CASSDAPGNYGYTF.